The 29 T cell receptor beta chains below come from one sample, sequenced in a study of T cells in Graves' hyperthyroidism and ophthalmopathy. Amplification targeted TCR beta CDR3 regions from RNA transcripts. The study used the HTBI primer set for a first-round RT-PCR of the TCR CDR3. One entry per CDR3 protein, called by TCRdb with MiXCR from the multiplex PCR reads. The profile covers nearly 250,000 distinct CDR3 sequences, with about 17% appearing a single time and under 35% taken by the ten largest. Sequences were obtained from blood. Receptors were obtained from a woman between 18 and 29 years old with Graves' ophthalmopathy.

This clonotype was detected only a few times. The chain links TRBV11-2 to TRBJ1-4, with D perhaps matching TRBD1 (6 bases). The germline CDR1 and CDR2 sequences are SGHAT and FQNNGV. This CDR3 has 14 amino acids. V dropped 2 bases and J dropped 8 bases, with 12 bases sitting between them. The DNA for the CDR3 is TGTGCCAGCAGCTTACACACAGGGTCCGAAAAACTGTTTTTT. Protein sequence: CASSLHTGSEKLFF.

This clonotype showed up just a few times. A much larger clone differs from this one at a single base, so this may be a read error. The chain combines TRBV27 with TRBJ2-7, with TRBD2 identical over 7 bases. This CDR3 spans 14 amino acids. V lost 3 bases, J lost 4 bases, and 6 bases stayed unmatched. Looked up from germline, CDR1 is MNHEY and CDR2 is SMNVEV (reference sequence). In DNA form, the CDR3 reads TGTGCCAGCAGTTTTGGAGTGGGAGGGTACGAGCAGTACTTC. Translating it yields CASSFGVGGYEQYF.

This clonotype was seen ten or more times. The V gene is TRBV27, the J gene TRBJ1-6, with unresolved D. The CDR3 runs to 12 residues. Germline V gene lookup returns CDR1 MNHEY and CDR2 SMNVEV (reference sequence). Between the trimmed V and J ends, which lost 1 base and 5 bases, there was a span of 0 bases. The CDR3 here is CASSLYNSPLHF. The CDR3 DNA reads TGTGCCAGCAGTTTATATAATTCACCCCTCCACTTT.

This clonotype was seen at least ten times. The genes are TRBV28 and TRBJ2-3, with a possible D match to TRBD1 (5 bases). The V end was cut by 5 bases, the J end by 2 bases, with 14 bases between. This CDR3 has 15 residues. The germline V gene has CDR1 MDHEN and CDR2 SYDVKM. CDR3 bases: TGTGCCAGCAGTCAAGCAGGGTATCCCACAGATACGCAGTATTTT. Protein: CASSQAGYPTDTQYF.

The table lists this clonotype with many counts. The V and J genes are TRBV28 and TRBJ2-1; D possibly corresponds to TRBD1 (5 bases). The length of the CDR3 is 13 residues. V gave up 5 bases and J gave up 3 bases, with 8 bases separating them. Germline lookup yields CDR1 MDHEN and CDR2 SYDVKM. The CDR3 protein is CASSQGYYNEQFF. The CDR3 nucleotides are TGTGCCAGCAGTCAGGGATACTACAATGAGCAGTTCTTC.

The sample holds many counts of this clonotype. J is TRBJ2-4 and V is TRBV7-2; D ambiguous. Trimming removed 1 base from V and 6 bases from J, with 7 bases in between. From germline, CDR1 is SGHTA and CDR2 FQGNSA. The CDR3 is 13 residues long. The CDR3, as DNA: TGTGCCAGCAGCTTAGACAGAACAAACATTCAGTACTTC. Its protein product is CASSLDRTNIQYF.

Many counts were recorded for this clonotype. The chain links TRBV6-2 or TRBV6-3 to TRBJ1-3, with D possibly matching TRBD1 (6 bases). Germline-derived CDR1 and CDR2 are MNHEY and SVGEGT. V lost 5 bases and J 0 bases, leaving 20 bases between the germline ends. The CDR3 extends over 18 amino acids. CDR3 DNA: TGTGCCAGCAGTCGTCCCGGGACATCTCCTTTCTCTGGAAACACCATATATTTT. Its protein product is CASSRPGTSPFSGNTIYF.

The chain uses TRBV27 and TRBJ1-5, with TRBD1 matching 7 bases. This CDR3 has 17 residues. With 2 bases clipped from V and 7 bases from J, the junction kept 14 bases outside the gene matches. The germline gives CDR1 MNHEY, CDR2 SMNVEV (reference sequence). The CDR3 reads CASSLVWAGGSRQPQHF. CDR3 sequence (DNA): TGTGCCAGCAGTTTAGTTTGGGCAGGGGGAAGTCGGCAGCCCCAGCATTTT.

This clonotype was found many times. The V gene is TRBV6-1, the J gene TRBJ1-1, with D unclear. From germline, CDR1 is MNHNS and CDR2 SASEGT. This CDR3 region has 14 residues. Trimming stripped 7 bases from V and 5 bases from J, with 17 bases between. Here the CDR3 reads CASIKSAAQTEAFF. In DNA form, the CDR3 reads TGTGCCAGCATCAAAAGCGCAGCTCAAACTGAAGCTTTCTTT.

This clonotype was seen ten or more times. The chain has TRBV3-1 and TRBJ2-3; TRBD2 matches 11 bases. The J segment lost 1 base and the V segment lost 2 bases, leaving 2 bases of the junction unmatched. Germline V gene lookup returns CDR1 LGHDT and CDR2 YNNKEL (reference sequence). The CDR3 runs to 16 residues. The CDR3 nucleotides are TGTGCCAGCAGCCAAACTAGCGGGAGTGGCACAGATACGCAGTATTTT. Protein sequence: CASSQTSGSGTDTQYF.

This clonotype was found many times. The V gene is TRBV11-2, the J gene TRBJ2-3; 9 bases match TRBD2. The J segment lost 0 bases and the V segment lost 3 bases, leaving 1 base of the junction unmatched. CDR1 and CDR2 from the germline V gene are SGHAT and FQNNGV. CDR3 length: 15 residues. The CDR3 region is CASSFSGSSTDTQYF. Here the CDR3 DNA reads TGTGCCAGCAGCTTTAGCGGGAGTAGCACAGATACGCAGTATTTT.

The chain is built from TRBV13 and TRBJ1-2; tentative D call: TRBD1 (6 bases). V was clipped by 0 bases and J by 4 bases, with 12 bases between them. Per germline, CDR1 PRHDT and CDR2 FYEKMQ (reference sequence). This CDR3 spans 15 amino acids. The CDR3 DNA is TGTGCCAGCAGCTTAGGTGGGGGGCAGAGCTATGGCTACACCTTC. Translation gives CASSLGGGQSYGYTF.

This clonotype was seen repeatedly, ten times or more. This chain connects TRBV30 to TRBJ1-3, with no clear D. The germline V gene has CDR1 GTSNPN and CDR2 SVGIG (reference sequence). The CDR3 is 16 residues long. Trimming shortened V by 5 bases and J by 0 bases, and 17 bases separated the two germline ends. The CDR3 is CAWRTPTPNSGNTIYF. CDR3 DNA: TGTGCCTGGCGGACCCCCACACCCAACTCTGGAAACACCATATATTTT.

This clonotype was seen a single time. A much larger clone differs by one base, so this may be a read error. The rearrangement links TRBV18 to TRBJ2-7; D is uncertain. CDR3 length: 12 amino acids. Germline values: CDR1 KGHSH, CDR2 LQKENI. Trimming shortened V by 2 bases and J by 9 bases, and 11 bases separated the two germline ends. CDR3 sequence: CASSPRTDGQYF. The CDR3 coding sequence is TGTGCCAGCTCACCAAGGACGGACGGGCAGTACTTC.

The table lists this clonotype with many counts. The chain combines TRBV7-9 with TRBJ1-2; D is unresolved. CDR1 SEHNR and CDR2 FQNEAQ come from the germline V gene (reference sequence). The CDR3 runs 14 residues. Deletions cut 1 base from V and 8 bases from J, with 14 bases between. CDR3 nucleotides: TGTGCCAGCAGCTTAGAACAGCAGTCCCGCGGCTACACCTTC. Translating it yields CASSLEQQSRGYTF.

In this sample, this clonotype turned up many times. The chain combines TRBV9 with TRBJ1-2; D gene uncertain. Germline CDR1 SGDLS, CDR2 YYNGEE. The CDR3 is made up of 13 amino acids. Between the trimmed V and J ends, which lost 0 bases and 0 bases, there was a span of 3 bases. The CDR3 region has the DNA TGTGCCAGCAGCGTAGAGCCTAACTATGGCTACACCTTC. It encodes CASSVEPNYGYTF.

At least ten counts were recorded for this clonotype. The J gene is TRBJ1-1, the V gene TRBV20-1; maybe TRBD1 (6 bases). Germline V gene lookup returns CDR1 DFQATT and CDR2 SNEGSKA (reference sequence). The CDR3 is 14 residues long. V lost 5 bases and J 2 bases, leaving 15 bases between the germline ends. The CDR3 bases are TGCAGTGCTTCGATATCAGGGGTTAACACTGAAGCTTTCTTT. Protein: CSASISGVNTEAFF.

This clonotype was counted once. This rearrangement joins TRBV3-1 to TRBJ2-2; 13 nucleotides match TRBD2. Germline V CDR1 and CDR2: LGHDT, YNNKEL (reference sequence). The CDR3 runs 16 residues. V shed 1 base and J 6 bases; nucleotides not matched to a gene: 2. CDR3 coding DNA: TGTGCCAGCAGCCAAGGACTAGCGGGAGGCTCCGGGGAGCTGTTTTTT. Translation gives CASSQGLAGGSGELFF.

The table lists this clonotype with many counts. The rearrangement uses TRBV19 and TRBJ2-7; D may be TRBD2 (5 bases). Germline values: CDR1 LNHDA, CDR2 SQIVND (reference sequence). Trimming removed 1 base from V and 6 bases from J, with 22 bases in between. This CDR3 spans 17 amino acids. The CDR3 sequence: CASSIGLGRTWLGEQYF. The CDR3 DNA reads TGTGCCAGTAGTATAGGACTTGGAAGGACTTGGCTGGGCGAGCAGTACTTC.

In its sample, this clonotype was seen a few times. The genes are TRBV6-2 or TRBV6-3 and TRBJ2-5, with D perhaps TRBD1 (6 bases). The CDR3 loop spans 13 amino acids. Germline loops: CDR1 MNHEY, CDR2 SVGEGT. V was clipped by 6 bases and J by 4 bases, with 12 bases between them. The CDR3 DNA is TGTGCCAGCAGCTGGACAGTCGGAGAGACCCAGTACTTC. It encodes CASSWTVGETQYF.

This clonotype was seen repeatedly, ten times or more. V usage is TRBV3-1 and J usage is TRBJ1-2, with 8 bases identical to TRBD1. The V and J ends lost 4 bases and 8 bases, in that order; junction bases with no gene match: 6. Germline CDR1 reads LGHDT; CDR2 reads YNNKEL (reference sequence). This CDR3 has 13 residues. This chain's CDR3 is CASSPRQGYGYTF. The CDR3 region has the DNA TGTGCCAGCAGCCCCCGACAGGGGTACGGCTACACCTTC.

This clonotype occurred many times. The rearrangement joins TRBV28 to TRBJ1-1; a possible D gene is TRBD1 (5 bases). In germline, CDR1 is MDHEN, CDR2 SYDVKM. Trimming pared 6 bases from V and 1 base from J, leaving 9 bases between. This CDR3 contains 13 residues. CDR3 region: CASRLTGNTEAFF. The DNA of the CDR3 is TGTGCCAGCAGATTAACAGGGAACACTGAAGCTTTCTTT.

This clonotype was seen a few times. The rearrangement links TRBV6-1 to TRBJ2-5; no clear D gene. Germline CDR1 MNHNS, CDR2 SASEGT. This CDR3 has 13 residues. V gave up 6 bases and J gave up 3 bases, with 11 bases separating them. The CDR3 DNA follows: TGTGCCAGCAGACGACTTATAAAAGAGACCCAGTACTTC. Its translation is CASRRLIKETQYF.

This clonotype has a count of ten or more. CDR3 protein: CATGPSFSGNTIYF. The CDR3 region has the DNA TGTGCCACAGGACCTAGCTTCTCTGGAAACACCATATATTTT. The chain recombines TRBV2 with TRBJ1-3, with D unclear. CDR3 length: 14 amino acids. Germline CDR1 is SNHLY and CDR2 is FYNNEI. V dropped 10 bases and J dropped 0 bases, with 13 bases sitting between them.

The table lists this clonotype with many counts. The CDR3 spells CASSPWRGHYEQYF. The CDR3 DNA is TGTGCCAGCAGCCCCTGGAGGGGCCACTACGAGCAGTACTTC. The chain is built from TRBV5-5 and TRBJ2-7; the D gene is possibly TRBD2 (6 bases). V was trimmed by 4 bases and J by 3 bases, leaving 14 bases between them. This CDR3 spans 14 amino acids. Germline CDR1 SGHKS, CDR2 YYEKEE (reference sequence).

This clonotype was recorded at least ten times. The chain couples TRBV6-1 to TRBJ1-2, with TRBD1 as a possible D gene (6 bases). This CDR3 spans 13 amino acids. Looked up from germline, CDR1 is MNHNS and CDR2 is SASEGT. Trimming removed 7 bases at V and 4 bases at J, with 13 bases between. CDR3 sequence (DNA): TGTGCCAGCACGCCAATGGACAGCTATGGCTACACCTTC. Encoded protein: CASTPMDSYGYTF.

This clonotype occurred many times. The chain has TRBV7-2 and TRBJ1-2; D gene ambiguous. This CDR3 comprises 15 residues. Trimming removed 0 bases at V and 0 bases at J, with 8 bases between. Germline assignment: CDR1 SGHTA and CDR2 FQGNSA. The CDR3, as DNA: TGTGCCAGCAGCTTAGCTCATAGCGCTAACTATGGCTACACCTTC. Protein product: CASSLAHSANYGYTF. The whole variable domain, remainder taken from reference TRBV7-2 and TRBJ1-2, is GAGVSQSPSNKVTEKGKDVELRCDPISGHTALYWYRQSLGQGLEFLIYFQGNSAPDKSGLPSDRFSAERTGGSVSTLTIQRTQQEDSAVYLCASSLAHSANYGYTFGSGTRLTVV.

This clonotype came up many times. The rearrangement links TRBV5-1 to TRBJ2-1, with TRBD2 matching over 13 bases. J lost 6 bases, V lost 3 bases, and 0 bases had no gene match. Germline-derived CDR1 and CDR2 are SGHRS and YFSETQ. The CDR3 sequence is 14 residues long. The chain's CDR3 is CASSWTSGSNEQFF. CDR3 bases: TGCGCCAGCAGCTGGACTAGCGGGAGCAATGAGCAGTTCTTC. The whole variable domain, remainder taken from reference TRBV5-1 and TRBJ2-1, is KAGVTQTPRYLIKTRGQQVTLSCSPISGHRSVSWYQQTPGQGLQFLFEYFSETQRNKGNFPGRFSGRQFSNSRSEMNVSTLELGDSALYLCASSWTSGSNEQFFGPGTRLTVL.

The sample holds many counts of this clonotype. This chain uses TRBV15 with TRBJ2-5; D gene ambiguous. V was trimmed by 1 base and J by 9 bases, leaving 6 bases between them. This CDR3 has 11 residues. CDR1 and CDR2 from the germline V gene are LNHNV and YYDKDF (reference sequence). The CDR3 loop reads CATSRAGPQYF. DNA of the CDR3: TGTGCCACCAGCAGAGCTGGGCCCCAGTACTTC.